This T cell receptor beta chain was recovered during a study of early stage breast cancer tumors. The length of the CDR3 is 15 residues. Germline V gene data show CDR1 as SGHAT and CDR2 as FQNNGV. Trimming removed 0 bases from V and 9 bases from J, with 12 bases in between. Sequencing was performed with immunoSEQ multiplex PCR; in TCRdb, only in-frame clones are kept and a portion is missing. The repertoire holds over 4,500 clones, around 61% seen once, with about a sixth in the top ten. The rearrangement links TRBV11-2 to TRBJ1-6; possible D gene TRBD1, 5 bases. Sequenced input: breast tumor tissue. The sequence was collected from a person aged 45 to 59 with breast cancer. The CDR3 nucleotides are TGTGCCAGCAGCTTAGAACCAGGGACGGGTTCACCCCTCCACTTT. It yields the protein CASSLEPGTGSPLHF. Based on the CDR3 plus reference TRBV11-2 and TRBJ1-6, the full variable domain is EAGVAQSPRYKIIEKRQSVAFWCNPISGHATLYWYQQILGQGPKLLIQFQNNGVVDDSQLPKDRFSAERLKGVDSTLKIQPAKLEDSAVYLCASSLEPGTGSPLHFGNGTRLTVT.